These 30 T cell receptor beta chains came from one sample sequenced in a study of cytomegalovirus exposure and HLA in healthy donors. Both 60 Vbeta primers and 13 Jbeta primers went into the PCR. Using immunoSEQ multiplex PCR, the repertoire was profiled, and TCRdb retains in-frame clones only, with some absent. The sample comprises about 190,000 clones, 65% to 85% of which are singletons, and less than 2% rests with the top ten. Sequenced: PBMCs. These receptors all come from a woman between 18 and 29 years old in good health and CMV-seronegative.

The V call is TRBV5-1, the J call TRBJ2-5, with 10 bases identical to TRBD2. The CDR3 sequence is 16 residues long. With 4 bases clipped from V and 6 bases from J, the junction kept 12 bases outside the gene matches. The germline CDR1 and CDR2 sequences are SGHRS and YFSETQ. The CDR3: CASSPTSGAVWQTQYF. In DNA form, the CDR3 reads TGCGCCAGCAGCCCTACTAGCGGGGCCGTGTGGCAGACCCAGTACTTC.

The gene calls are TRBV28 and TRBJ1-2; unclear D gene. Germline V lookup: CDR1 MDHEN, CDR2 SYDVKM. The CDR3 spans 13 residues. V shed 7 bases and J shed 2 bases, with 11 bases lying between them. CDR3 nucleotide sequence: TGTGCCAGCACCGAAGCGTCCAACTATGGCTACACCTTC. It yields the protein CASTEASNYGYTF.

J is TRBJ2-3 and V is TRBV10-2; tentatively, D is TRBD2 (6 bases). Per germline, CDR1 WSHSY and CDR2 SAAADI. The CDR3 totals 12 residues. Trimming left V 6 bases short and J 6 bases short, with 10 bases between. The CDR3 DNA sequence: TGCGCCAGCAGCGGGAGTTTGGATACGCAGTATTTT. Protein sequence: CASSGSLDTQYF.

V gene TRBV7-2 combines with J gene TRBJ1-1; 9 bases agree with TRBD1. The V gene's germline CDR1 is SGHTA and CDR2 FQGNSA. CDR3 length: 14 residues. V was clipped by 5 bases and J by 3 bases; unmatched bases: 4. Here the CDR3 reads CASSPTGGYTEAFF. In DNA form, the CDR3 reads TGTGCCAGCAGCCCGACAGGGGGGTACACTGAAGCTTTCTTT.

V is TRBV6-5 and J is TRBJ1-2; 9 nucleotides line up with TRBD1. This CDR3 region has 15 residues. Germline assignment: CDR1 MNHEY and CDR2 SVGAGI. V gave up 5 bases and J gave up 7 bases; unmatched junction bases: 11. The CDR3 nucleotides read TGTGCCAGCAGTCGATCGGGACAGGGAGGTGGTGGCTACACCTTC. This sequence encodes CASSRSGQGGGGYTF.

V is TRBV6-1 and J is TRBJ2-3, with TRBD2 matching 10 bases. Germline V lookup: CDR1 MNHNS, CDR2 SASEGT. V gave up 4 bases and J gave up 6 bases; unmatched junction bases: 7. There are 15 residues in the CDR3. CDR3 loop: CASSARLAGGDTQYF. The DNA for the CDR3 is TGTGCCAGCAGTGCCAGACTAGCGGGTGGGGATACGCAGTATTTT.

Only one count was recorded for this clone. This rearrangement joins TRBV19 to TRBJ1-6; D call uncertain. The CDR3 is made up of 15 amino acids. Per germline, CDR1 LNHDA and CDR2 SQIVND (reference sequence). V lost 5 bases and J lost 9, with 17 bases in between. The CDR3 region is CASSWQTLASSPLHF. The CDR3 DNA reads TGTGCCAGTAGTTGGCAGACGTTAGCTAGTTCACCCCTCCACTTT.

The genes are TRBV28 and TRBJ1-2; 7 nucleotides match TRBD1. Germline values: CDR1 MDHEN, CDR2 SYDVKM. This CDR3 has 15 amino acids. V was clipped by 6 bases and J by 1 base; unmatched bases: 8. The CDR3 DNA reads TGTGCCAGCAGCCCTGGAGGGGGCCTTAACTATGGCTACACCTTC. Amino acid sequence: CASSPGGGLNYGYTF.

This chain connects TRBV7-2 to TRBJ1-5; D is undetermined. V lost 4 bases to trimming and J lost 11 bases, with 15 bases between them. Germline CDR1 SGHTA, CDR2 FQGNSA. The CDR3 is 13 amino acids. CDR3 sequence (DNA): TGTGCCAGCAGCTACGGGCCCCCCGGGGCCCAGCATTTT. Its protein product is CASSYGPPGAQHF. Full variable domain (remainder filled in from reference TRBV7-2 and TRBJ1-5): GAGVSQSPSNKVTEKGKDVELRCDPISGHTALYWYRQSLGQGLEFLIYFQGNSAPDKSGLPSDRFSAERTGGSVSTLTIQRTQQEDSAVYLCASSYGPPGAQHFGDGTRLSIL.

The V gene is TRBV6-5, the J gene TRBJ2-7; TRBD1 agrees at 10 bases. Trimming at V came to 2 bases and at J to 6 bases, leaving 1 base not matched to a gene. Germline CDR1 and CDR2: MNHEY and SVGAGI. The CDR3 sequence is 13 residues long. CDR3 amino acids: CASSYGDRGEQYF. The CDR3 region has the DNA TGTGCCAGCAGTTACGGGGACAGGGGCGAGCAGTACTTC.

This chain connects TRBV2 to TRBJ1-1; D remains unclear. The length of the CDR3 is 13 residues. Trimming took off 6 bases at V and 1 base at J, with 9 bases between the two ends. Germline V lookup: CDR1 SNHLY, CDR2 FYNNEI. This chain's CDR3 is CASSPGWNTEAFF. The CDR3 DNA is TGTGCCAGCAGCCCCGGTTGGAACACTGAAGCTTTCTTT.

The chain links TRBV28 to TRBJ1-3; a weak D match, TRBD1 (5 bases). Trimming took 4 bases from V and 2 from J, leaving 12 bases between them. This CDR3 is built from 15 residues. Per germline, CDR1 MDHEN and CDR2 SYDVKM. The CDR3 bases are TGTGCCAGCAGTTGGTCGTTAGGGGCTGGAAACACCATATATTTT. Protein sequence: CASSWSLGAGNTIYF.

On this clone itself: The sample holds other DNA sequences that translate to the same CDR3. The rearrangement uses TRBV18 and TRBJ1-1; D call uncertain. Germline assignment: CDR1 KGHSH and CDR2 LQKENI. The V end lost 2 bases, the J end lost 1 base, and 5 bases lay between the germline ends. The CDR3 spans 13 residues. The chain's CDR3 is CASSPSGNTEAFF. CDR3 nucleotides: TGTGCCAGCTCACCATCGGGGAACACTGAAGCTTTCTTT.

The rearrangement links TRBV2 to TRBJ2-1, with a weak D call TRBD1 (6 bases). The CDR3 has 9 residues. From germline, CDR1 is SNHLY and CDR2 FYNNEI. Trimming shortened V by 8 bases and J by 10 bases, and 6 bases separated the two germline ends. CDR3: CASGTEQFF. The CDR3, as DNA: TGTGCCAGCGGGACAGAGCAGTTCTTC.

This chain joins TRBV5-6 and TRBJ2-4, with 11 bases that match TRBD2. CDR3 length: 16 residues. The germline V gene encodes CDR1 SGHDT and CDR2 YYEEEE. V was pared by 0 bases and J by 6 bases, with 5 bases of the junction left unmatched. CDR3 sequence (DNA): TGTGCCAGCAGCTTGGCCCCTCTAGCGGGAGGAAACATTCAGTACTTC. Its translation is CASSLAPLAGGNIQYF.

The rearrangement joins TRBV5-1 to TRBJ1-1; 11 positions match TRBD1. This CDR3 has 13 residues. The germline gives CDR1 SGHRS, CDR2 YFSETQ. V shed 4 bases and J 8 bases; nucleotides not matched to a gene: 4. CDR3 sequence (DNA): TGCGCCAGCAGCCTGGGACAGGGGGGCGAAGCTTTCTTT. Amino acids: CASSLGQGGEAFF.

This chain links TRBV13 with TRBJ2-1; 8 nucleotides match TRBD2. J lost 0 bases, V lost 6 bases, and 7 bases had no gene match. CDR1 is PRHDT and CDR2 is FYEKMQ in the germline V gene (reference sequence). The CDR3 consists of 16 residues. The CDR3 region is CASSPLAGPSYNEQFF. CDR3 in DNA: TGTGCCAGCAGTCCCTTAGCGGGGCCCTCCTACAATGAGCAGTTCTTC.

This clone has more than one count but fewer than ten. CDR3 in DNA: TGTGCCAGCAGTTACGAGTCGGGCAGGGCGGTCTATGGCTACACCTTC. Encoded protein: CASSYESGRAVYGYTF. The chain recombines TRBV6-6 with TRBJ1-2; TRBD1 might be the D (5 bases). Between the trimmed V and J ends, which lost 2 bases and 4 bases, there was a span of 17 bases. Looked up from germline, CDR1 is MNHNY and CDR2 is SVGAGI (reference sequence). The CDR3 totals 16 residues.

The CDR3, as DNA: TGTGCCAGCTCACCCGTACCAGGGTTCCCCACTGAAGCTTTCTTT. Translation gives CASSPVPGFPTEAFF. The V call is TRBV18, the J call TRBJ1-1; possibly TRBD1 for D (5 bases). The germline gives CDR1 KGHSH, CDR2 LQKENI. The ends were cut back, 3 bases at V and 4 bases at J, with 15 bases in the middle. This CDR3 has 15 residues.

V usage is TRBV7-9 and J usage is TRBJ1-6; D is perhaps TRBD1 (5 bases). The V end lost 10 bases, the J end lost 8 bases, and 15 bases lay between the germline ends. Germline lookup yields CDR1 SEHNR and CDR2 FQNEAQ (reference sequence). CDR3 length equals 13 residues. CDR3 in DNA: TGTGCCACCTCGGGCCAGGGCGATTCACCCCTCCACTTT. This encodes CATSGQGDSPLHF.

About this clone: This CDR3 is also generated by other DNA sequences in the sample. The chain uses TRBV9 and TRBJ1-3, with D possibly being TRBD1 (6 bases). This CDR3 region has 15 residues. Deletions cut 0 bases from V and 2 bases from J, with 9 bases between. Germline V CDR1 and CDR2: SGDLS, YYNGEE. DNA of the CDR3: TGTGCCAGCAGCGTAGTAGAGGGGGCTGGAAACACCATATATTTT. As protein: CASSVVEGAGNTIYF.

In DNA form, the CDR3 reads TGTGCCTGGAATTTGACACCAATGAACACTGAAGCTTTCTTT. Amino acids: CAWNLTPMNTEAFF. The chain is built from TRBV30 and TRBJ1-1; no clear D. Per germline, CDR1 GTSNPN and CDR2 SVGIG (reference sequence). Deletions cut 4 bases from V and 0 bases from J, with 12 bases between. The CDR3 runs 14 residues.

J is TRBJ2-7 and V is TRBV5-6, with D perhaps TRBD2 (5 bases). V was shortened by 0 bases and J by 2 bases, with 9 bases between the two germline ends. The length of the CDR3 is 14 residues. CDR1 and CDR2 (germline): SGHDT, YYEEEE. CDR3 sequence: CASSLEGDPYEQYF. For the CDR3, the DNA is TGTGCCAGCAGCTTGGAGGGAGATCCCTACGAGCAGTACTTC.

This clone was detected once. CDR3 sequence (DNA): TGTGCCAGCAGCTCCCCAGGGGAAAATGAGCAGTTCTTC. Protein product: CASSSPGENEQFF. The chain carries TRBV7-3 and TRBJ2-1; perhaps TRBD1 as D (6 bases). The CDR3 totals 13 residues. The germline V and J ends were trimmed by 4 bases and 7 bases, with 11 bases remaining between them. Germline assignment: CDR1 SGHTA and CDR2 FQGTGA. Looking up the rest from reference TRBV7-3 and TRBJ2-1 gives the full variable domain: GAGVSQTPSNKVTEKGKYVELRCDPISGHTALYWYRQSLGQGPEFLIYFQGTGAADDSGLPNDRFFAVRPEGSVSTLKIQRTERGDSAVYLCASSSPGENEQFFGPGTRLTVL.

The chain carries TRBV4-1 and TRBJ2-3; unclear D gene. Trimming took 1 base from V and 0 from J, leaving 2 bases between them. Germline lookup yields CDR1 MGHRA and CDR2 YSYEKL. The CDR3 length is 13 residues. The CDR3 DNA is TGCGCCAGCAGCCAAGCTAGCACAGATACGCAGTATTTT. This translates into CASSQASTDTQYF.

The V gene is TRBV7-9, the J gene TRBJ2-7; maybe TRBD1 (6 bases). This CDR3 is 15 amino acids long. Trimming pared 4 bases from V and 3 bases from J, leaving 16 bases between. Germline CDR1 is SEHNR and CDR2 is FQNEAQ (reference sequence). CDR3 amino acids: CASSSGGRGGYEQYF. The CDR3 DNA reads as TGTGCCAGCAGCTCCGGTGGGAGAGGGGGCTACGAGCAGTACTTC.

This chain links TRBV7-8 with TRBJ2-3; D remains unclear. From germline, CDR1 is SGHVS and CDR2 FQNEAQ. CDR3 length: 15 amino acids. The V gene lost 0 bases and the J gene lost 5 bases, with 12 bases spanning the gap. The CDR3 reads CASSLAAILQDTQYF. In DNA, the CDR3 is TGTGCCAGCAGCTTAGCCGCTATCCTTCAAGATACGCAGTATTTT.

V and J are TRBV7-9 and TRBJ1-1; D perhaps matches TRBD1 (5 bases). This CDR3 contains 13 residues. The germline gives CDR1 SEHNR, CDR2 FQNEAQ (reference sequence). The V and J ends lost 0 bases and 4 bases respectively, with 6 bases between them. The CDR3 DNA reads as TGTGCCAGCAGCTTAGCGCAGGGCACTGAAGCTTTCTTT. It yields the protein CASSLAQGTEAFF.

The chain employs TRBV27 and TRBJ2-2; tentative D call: TRBD1 (6 bases). Germline CDR1 and CDR2: MNHEY and SMNVEV (reference sequence). With 2 bases removed from V and 4 bases from J, the gap between germline ends came to 8 bases. This CDR3 contains 14 residues. DNA for the CDR3: TGTGCCAGCAGTTTACGAGGGGGCACCGGGGAGCTGTTTTTT. This codes for CASSLRGGTGELFF.

In nucleotides, the CDR3 is TGTGCCAGCAGTTTACCCGGGACAGTCTCTGGCTACACCTTC. Translation: CASSLPGTVSGYTF. This chain connects TRBV28 to TRBJ1-2; 7 bases line up with TRBD1. The CDR3 runs 14 residues. Germline CDR1 MDHEN, CDR2 SYDVKM. V was clipped by 2 bases and J by 7 bases; unmatched bases: 7.